The entry below gives a single T cell receptor beta chain sequence along with its context. The sample belongs to a study of blood T cell repertoires in COVID-19. Across the study: PBMCs, B-cell-depleted T cells, or T cells provided the cDNA or gDNA that made up the material.

Participant-reported clinical history was the basis for cohort assignment. The recovered donors of Cohort 3 showed two negative PCRs, clearance, or symptom resolution. The data were produced by immunoSEQ multiplex PCR, yet TCRdb's version contains in-frame clones alone and is incomplete. The sample has 200,000 to 250,000 clones, approximately 90% seen once. Between the trimmed V and J ends, which lost 6 bases and 3 bases, there was a span of 18 bases. Germline-derived CDR1 and CDR2 are MNHEY and SVGEGT. The CDR3 sequence is 16 residues long. The chain couples TRBV6-2 or TRBV6-3 to TRBJ1-5; D uncertain. The source of this sequence is a man in his forties who had recovered from COVID-19. Sequenced input: PBMCs or T cells enriched from blood (not recorded which). The CDR3 DNA sequence: TGTGCCAGCAGCTTCCGGAGGGAACGAGACAATCAGCCCCAGCATTTT. This sequence encodes CASSFRRERDNQPQHF.